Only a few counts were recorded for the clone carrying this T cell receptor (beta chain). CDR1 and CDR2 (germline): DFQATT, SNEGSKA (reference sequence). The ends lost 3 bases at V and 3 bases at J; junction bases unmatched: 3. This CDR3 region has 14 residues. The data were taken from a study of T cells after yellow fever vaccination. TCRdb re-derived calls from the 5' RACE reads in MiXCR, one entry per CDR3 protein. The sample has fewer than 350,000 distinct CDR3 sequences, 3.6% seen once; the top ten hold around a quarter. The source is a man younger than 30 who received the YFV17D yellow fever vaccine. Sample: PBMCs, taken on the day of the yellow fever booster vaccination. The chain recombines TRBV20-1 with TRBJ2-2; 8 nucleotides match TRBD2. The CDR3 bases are TGCAGTGCTAGGAGGCGGGGGGACACCGGGGAGCTGTTTTTT. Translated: CSARRRGDTGELFF.